This T cell receptor beta chain was identified in a study of blood T cell repertoires in COVID-19. Germline CDR1 KGHDR, CDR2 SFDVKD. Trimming took 0 bases from V and 8 from J, leaving 12 bases between them. This CDR3 comprises 14 residues. Clones were read by immunoSEQ multiplex PCR, and TCRdb kept only the in-frame ones, dropping some. The sample carries fewer than 350,000 clones, nearly 90% recorded once. The source is a woman aged 18-29 years with acute COVID-19. The specimen sequenced was PBMCs or T cells enriched from blood (not recorded which). This sequence joins TRBV24-1 and TRBJ1-2; possibly TRBD1 for D (6 bases). The CDR3 DNA reads as TGTGCCACCAGTGATTTGCCGGGGGGCGCAGGCTACACCTTC. It specifies CATSDLPGGAGYTF.